Described below is a single T cell receptor beta chain sequence and its context. V shed 4 bases and J 6 bases; nucleotides not matched to a gene: 6. Germline V gives CDR1 SGHNT, CDR2 YYREEE (reference sequence). The CDR3 sequence is 15 residues long. This entry comes from a study of blood T cell repertoires in COVID-19. Here immunoSEQ multiplex PCR was the method, and the copy in TCRdb shows in-frame clones only, minus some. The top ten clones hold around 4.2% of a sample with about 84,000 clones, about 95% of them seen once. What was sequenced was peripheral blood. The receptor comes from a human donor with active COVID-19. The donor label of this sample is uncertain. This rearrangement joins TRBV5-4 to TRBJ2-2; 10 bases are shared with TRBD1. The CDR3 is CASSPGQGGPGELFF. In nucleotides, the CDR3 is TGTGCCAGCAGCCCCGGACAGGGGGGTCCCGGGGAGCTGTTTTTT.